This T cell receptor (beta chain) was retrieved from a study of cytomegalovirus exposure and HLA in healthy donors. General study points: TCR beta chains numbering about 160 were designated cytomegalovirus-associated. A later examination showed that TCR association rates differed by HLA locus, with DRB1 most and HLA-C fewest.

In this sample, this clone turned up a few times. Its specificity is unknown. In the PCR, 60 Vbeta and 13 Jbeta primers were used. Sequenced by immunoSEQ multiplex PCR; TCRdb stores in-frame clones only, minus some. The data contain about 160,000 clones, roughly 80% of them seen just once; the ten biggest clones take up about 2%. No record exists of this donor's CMV serostatus. Sequenced: PBMCs. This clonotype was obtained from a human donor in good health.

CDR3 nucleotides: TGTGTCAGACGGGAACCCTATGGCTACACCTTC. Protein: CVRREPYGYTF. V is TRBV19 and J is TRBJ1-2; D gene ambiguous. Germline assignment: CDR1 LNHDA and CDR2 SQIVND (reference sequence). This CDR3 contains 11 residues.